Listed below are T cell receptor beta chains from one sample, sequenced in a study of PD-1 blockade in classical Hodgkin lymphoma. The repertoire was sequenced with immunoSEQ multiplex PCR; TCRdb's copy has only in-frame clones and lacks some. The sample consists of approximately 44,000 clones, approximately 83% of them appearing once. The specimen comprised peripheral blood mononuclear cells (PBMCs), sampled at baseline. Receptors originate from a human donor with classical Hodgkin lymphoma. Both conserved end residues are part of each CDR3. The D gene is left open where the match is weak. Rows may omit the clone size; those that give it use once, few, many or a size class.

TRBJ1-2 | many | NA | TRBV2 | TGTGCCAGCAGTGTTGGACTGGCAGCCGCTAACTATGGCTACACCTTC | CASSVGLAAANYGYTF
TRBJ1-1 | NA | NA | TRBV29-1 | TGCAGCGTTGCGGGTCGGTTGAACACTGAAGCTTTCTTT | CSVAGRLNTEAFF
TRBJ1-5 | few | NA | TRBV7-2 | TGTGCCAGCAGCGGAGGGGGTAGCAATCAGCCCCAGCATTTT | CASSGGGSNQPQHF
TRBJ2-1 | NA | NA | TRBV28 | TGTGCCAGCAGTTTCGGTAGCGGAAACTCCTACAATGAGCAGTTCTTC | CASSFGSGNSYNEQFF
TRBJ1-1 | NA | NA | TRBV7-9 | TGTGCCAGCAGCTTAGTTAACAGAAACACTGAAGCTTTCTTT | CASSLVNRNTEAFF
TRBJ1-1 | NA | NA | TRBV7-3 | TGTGCCAGCAGCTTAAGCCTAAACACTGAAGCTTTCTTT | CASSLSLNTEAFF
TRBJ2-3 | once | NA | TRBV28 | TGTGCCAGCAGTATAAGGTCGGATACGCAGTATTTT | CASSIRSDTQYF
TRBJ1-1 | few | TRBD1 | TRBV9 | TGTGCCAGCAGCGCGACAGGGGACACTGAAGCTTTCTTT | CASSATGDTEAFF
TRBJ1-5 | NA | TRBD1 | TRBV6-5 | TGTGCCAGCCGGACAGGGCCTGGTCAGCCCCAGCATTTT | CASRTGPGQPQHF
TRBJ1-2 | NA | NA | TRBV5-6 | TGTGCCAGCAGCTTAGGTAGGGTAAACTATGGCTACACCTTC | CASSLGRVNYGYTF
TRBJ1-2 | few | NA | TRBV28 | TGTGCAATTCTTCTTAACTATGGCTACACCTTC | CAILLNYGYTF
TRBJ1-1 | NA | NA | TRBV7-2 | TGTGCCAGCAGCTTGAAGGTGAACACTGAAGCTTTCTTT | CASSLKVNTEAFF
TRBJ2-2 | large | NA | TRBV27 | TGTGCCAGCAGTTTTAGCACCGGGGAGCTGTTTTTT | CASSFSTGELFF
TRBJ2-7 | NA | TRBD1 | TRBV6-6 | TGTGCCAGCCGCCAGGGGACAGCTTCCTACGAGCAGTACTTC | CASRQGTASYEQYF
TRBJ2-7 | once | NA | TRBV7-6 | TGTGCCAGCAGCTTAAGGCCCCAGGAACGCTACGAGCAGTACTTC | CASSLRPQERYEQYF
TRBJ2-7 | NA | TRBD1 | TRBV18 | TGTGCCAGCTCACCGGGACAGGTCACCTACGAGCAGTACTTC | CASSPGQVTYEQYF
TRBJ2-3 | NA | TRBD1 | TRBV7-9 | TGTGCCAGCAGCTTGGGACAGGGGGCGGTCATCGGTAGCACAGATACGCAGTATTTT | CASSLGQGAVIGSTDTQYF
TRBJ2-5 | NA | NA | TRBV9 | TGTGCCAGCAGCGCCCGCGGCGTCCAAGAGACCCAGTACTTC | CASSARGVQETQYF
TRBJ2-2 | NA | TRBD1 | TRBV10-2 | TGCGCCAGCAGTATTACAGGGGGCATCGGGGGCGGGGAGCTGTTTTTT | CASSITGGIGGGELFF
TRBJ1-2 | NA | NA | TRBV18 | TGTGCCAGCTCACACGATCAGACAGGAATAAATGGCTACACCTTC | CASSHDQTGINGYTF
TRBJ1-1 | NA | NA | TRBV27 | TGTGCCGGCAGTATAGACTGGAACACTGAAGCTTTCTTT | CAGSIDWNTEAFF
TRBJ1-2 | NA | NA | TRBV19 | TGTGCCAGTAGTCCACCGGGAGCCTTGACTGGGTATGGCTACACCTTC | CASSPPGALTGYGYTF
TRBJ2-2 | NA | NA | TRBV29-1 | TGCAGCGTTGTTGGACTGGCGAACACCGGGGAGCTGTTTTTT | CSVVGLANTGELFF
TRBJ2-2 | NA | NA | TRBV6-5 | TGTGCCAGCAGACCCGGGACACTGAACACCGGGGAGCTGTTTTTT | CASRPGTLNTGELFF
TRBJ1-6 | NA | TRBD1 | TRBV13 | TGTGCCAGCAGGCTGAAGGGGGCGTATAATTCACCCCTCCACTTT | CASRLKGAYNSPLHF
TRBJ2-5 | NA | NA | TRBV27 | TGTGCCAGCAGTTTGGCGGGACTCATACATGAGACCCAGTACTTC | CASSLAGLIHETQYF
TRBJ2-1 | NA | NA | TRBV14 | TGTGCCAGCAGCCCCGGACCCAGCGCGGAGCAGTTCTTC | CASSPGPSAEQFF
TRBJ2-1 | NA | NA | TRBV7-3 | TGTGCCAGCAGCTTAAACAGCGGTGACTACAATGAGCAGTTCTTC | CASSLNSGDYNEQFF
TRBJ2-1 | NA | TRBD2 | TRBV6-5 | TGTGCCAGCACGCCCGGACTAGCGTCGAGTGAGCAGTTCTTC | CASTPGLASSEQFF
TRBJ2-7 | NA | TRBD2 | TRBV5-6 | TGTGCCAGCAGCTTGGCCCCCGGGCGGGAGTTATACGAGCAGTACTTC | CASSLAPGRELYEQYF
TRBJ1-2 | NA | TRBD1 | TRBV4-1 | TGCGCCAGCAGCCTAACATCGGACAGGGGTAACTATGGCTACACCTTC | CASSLTSDRGNYGYTF
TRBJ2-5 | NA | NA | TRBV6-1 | TGTGCCACCCAAGCCCCCCAGGGGACGGAAGAGACCCAGTACTTC | CATQAPQGTEETQYF
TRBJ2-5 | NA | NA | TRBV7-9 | TGTGCCAGCATCCCGCTTGGGGAGACCCAGTACTTC | CASIPLGETQYF
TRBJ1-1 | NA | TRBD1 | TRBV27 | TGTGCCAGCAGTTTAGCGACAGGGGACGCTTTCTTT | CASSLATGDAFF
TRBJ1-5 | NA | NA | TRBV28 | TGTGCCAGCACCCAAATCTGGGACAATCAGCCCCAGCATTTT | CASTQIWDNQPQHF
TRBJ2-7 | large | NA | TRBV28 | TGTGCCAGCACGGGCGGCTTTCCCTACGAGCAGTACTTC | CASTGGFPYEQYF
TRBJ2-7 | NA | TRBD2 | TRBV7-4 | TGTGCCAGCAGCTTAGAGGGCGGGAGACGGCCCTACGAGCAGTACTTC | CASSLEGGRRPYEQYF
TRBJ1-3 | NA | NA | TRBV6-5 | TGTGCCAGCAGTTGGGCGTCGCCCCGATCTGGAAACACCATATATTTT | CASSWASPRSGNTIYF
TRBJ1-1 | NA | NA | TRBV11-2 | TGTGCCAGCAGCTTAGGCTATCCAACGAACACTGAAGCTTTCTTT | CASSLGYPTNTEAFF
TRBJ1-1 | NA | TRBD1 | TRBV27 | TGTGCCAGCAGCTATACAGGGGGGGAAGCTTTCTTT | CASSYTGGEAFF
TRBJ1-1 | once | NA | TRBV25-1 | TGTGCCAGCAGTGATTGGACAGAGTACACTGAAGCTTTCTTT | CASSDWTEYTEAFF
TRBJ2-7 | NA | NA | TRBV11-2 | TGTGCCAGCAGTCACACGACGAAGGGGCCGGGGCAGTACTTC | CASSHTTKGPGQYF
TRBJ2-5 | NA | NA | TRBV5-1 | TGCGCCAGCAGCTCAAGGGAGACCCAGTACTTC | CASSSRETQYF
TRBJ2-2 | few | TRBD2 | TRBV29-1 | TGCAGCGTTGAAGAGGTAGCGGGAGGGCCGGGCACCGGGGAGCTGTTTTTT | CSVEEVAGGPGTGELFF
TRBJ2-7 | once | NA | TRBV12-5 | TGTGCTAGTGGTTTAACCGGGACAAACGAGCAGTACTTC | CASGLTGTNEQYF
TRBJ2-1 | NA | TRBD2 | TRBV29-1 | TGCAGCATGACGACGGGACTAGCGGGAGCCCGTTTCGGTAGGAGTGAGCAGTTCTTC | CSMTTGLAGARFGRSEQFF
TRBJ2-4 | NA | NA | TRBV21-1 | TGTGCCAGCAGCAAGCGGGACACCCCAGCCAAAAACATTCAGTACTTC | CASSKRDTPAKNIQYF
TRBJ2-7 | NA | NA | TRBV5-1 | TGCGCCAGCAGCAGGGTAGGATACGAGCAGTACTTC | CASSRVGYEQYF
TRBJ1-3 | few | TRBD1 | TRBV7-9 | TGTGCCAGCAGCCCAGGGGGATCAGGAAACACCATATATTTT | CASSPGGSGNTIYF
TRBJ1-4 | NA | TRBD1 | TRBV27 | TGTGCCAGCAGTTCATACCGGGACAGAGGGATCGAAAAACTGTTTTTT | CASSSYRDRGIEKLFF
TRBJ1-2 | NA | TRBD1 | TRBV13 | TGTGCCAGCAGCGATACCCAAACTCTAGGGGGACAGCCTGCCTTC | CASSDTQTLGGQPAF
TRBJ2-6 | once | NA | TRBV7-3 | TGTGCCAGCAGCTTAAAAGGAAGCTCTGGGGCCAACGTCCTGACTTTC | CASSLKGSSGANVLTF
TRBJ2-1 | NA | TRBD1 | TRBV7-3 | TGTGCCAGCAGCCACGGAGAAGGACAGGGGGGCTACAATGAGCAGTTCTTC | CASSHGEGQGGYNEQFF
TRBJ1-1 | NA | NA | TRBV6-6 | TGTGCCAGCAGTTACGGGGACCACACTGAAGCTTTCTTT | CASSYGDHTEAFF
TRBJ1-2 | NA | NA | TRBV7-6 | TGTGCCAGCAGCCTCGGGACCTCGCGGGATGGCTACACCTTC | CASSLGTSRDGYTF
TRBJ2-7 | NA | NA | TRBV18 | TGTGCCAGCTCACCTGGGGACCTGGGGAGCTACGAGCAGTACTTC | CASSPGDLGSYEQYF
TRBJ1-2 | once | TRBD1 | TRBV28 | TGTGCCAGCAGCCAAGACAGGGGAGGCTACACCTTC | CASSQDRGGYTF
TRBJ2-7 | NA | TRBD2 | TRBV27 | TGTGCCAGCAGTTTTAGCGGGGCCAGCTCCTACGAGCAGTACTTC | CASSFSGASSYEQYF
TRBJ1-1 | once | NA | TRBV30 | TGTGCCTGGAGTGCAACCCAGGGAAACACTGAAGCTTTCTTT | CAWSATQGNTEAFF